One and the same sample provided the 14 T cell receptor beta chains below, sequenced in a study of T cell responses to AZD1222 COVID-19 vaccine. The protocol was immunoSEQ multiplex PCR, while the TCRdb copy is restricted to in-frame clones and leaves out a portion. This sample has 100,000 to 150,000 clones, with about nine tenths found just once. Sequencing used peripheral blood, obtained on day 0 of AZD1222 vaccination. The receptor set was obtained from an adult in good health.

The chain employs TRBV19 and TRBJ1-2; 10 bases are a match to TRBD1. Germline V gene sequence: CDR1 LNHDA, CDR2 SQIVND (reference sequence). There are 15 residues in the CDR3. J gave up 8 bases and V 5 bases, and 11 bases lay outside the gene matches. This chain's CDR3 is CASSVAGTGVWGYTF. CDR3 in DNA: TGTGCCAGTAGTGTCGCCGGGACAGGGGTTTGGGGCTACACCTTC.

The chain recombines TRBV14 with TRBJ2-1; a possible D gene is TRBD2 (6 bases). Per the germline V gene, CDR1 is SGHDN and CDR2 is FVKESK. This CDR3 has 20 residues. V shed 1 base and J shed 4 bases, with 26 bases lying between them. The CDR3 loop reads CASSQGVALAYSPRYNEQFF. In DNA form, the CDR3 reads TGTGCCAGCAGCCAAGGGGTGGCGCTAGCGTATTCTCCGAGGTACAATGAGCAGTTCTTC.

This clone appeared a few times. The chain joins TRBV28 to TRBJ1-3; D unclear. V shed 1 base and J shed 1 base, with 17 bases lying between them. The CDR3 loop spans 18 amino acids. The V gene's germline CDR1 is MDHEN and CDR2 SYDVKM. CDR3 sequence (DNA): TGTGCCAGCAGTTTATTGGCGGGTCCCAGTGGGTCTGGAAACACCATATATTTT. It is translated as CASSLLAGPSGSGNTIYF.

This sequence joins TRBV7-9 and TRBJ2-7; 8 nucleotides line up with TRBD1. Germline V gives CDR1 SEHNR, CDR2 FQNEAQ (reference sequence). There are 16 residues in the CDR3. The V segment lost 4 bases and the J segment 2 bases; nucleotides outside the gene matches: 10. CDR3 coding DNA: TGTGCCAGCAGCTCAACCCGACAGGGGCCTCCCTACGAGCAGTACTTC. Translated, it gives CASSSTRQGPPYEQYF.

V is TRBV11-2 and J is TRBJ2-5, with 7 bases aligning to TRBD2. Per germline, CDR1 SGHAT and CDR2 FQNNGV. CDR3 length: 14 residues. V lost 5 bases and J lost 7; bases outside the gene matches: 10. In DNA, the CDR3 is TGTGCCAGCAGCCGTAGCGGGTTTGGCACGACCCAGTACTTC. This gives the protein CASSRSGFGTTQYF.

The rearrangement uses TRBV3-1 (or the pseudogene TRBV3-2) and TRBJ2-2; D is ambiguous. Trimming removed 4 bases from V and 8 bases from J, with 11 bases in between. The CDR3 is 13 amino acids. The germline gives CDR1 LGHDT, CDR2 YNNKEL (reference sequence). For the CDR3, the DNA is TGTGCCAGCAGCCCAGCGTATTTAGGGGAGCTGTTTTTT. Residues: CASSPAYLGELFF.

This chain joins TRBV4-1 and TRBJ2-4; 7 bases map to TRBD1. CDR3 length equals 15 residues. Germline V gene sequence: CDR1 MGHRA, CDR2 YSYEKL. J lost 7 bases, V lost 0 bases, and 6 bases had no gene match. CDR3 amino acids: CASSQDQQGSNIQYF. CDR3 DNA sequence: TGCGCCAGCAGCCAAGATCAACAGGGGTCGAACATTCAGTACTTC.

The V call is TRBV14, the J call TRBJ1-6; 8 nucleotides line up with TRBD1. The ends lost 2 bases at V and 7 bases at J; junction bases unmatched: 4. CDR3 length: 15 amino acids. The germline CDR1 and CDR2 sequences are SGHDN and FVKESK. The CDR3 loop reads CASSQWGQVNSPLHF. CDR3 sequence (DNA): TGTGCCAGCAGCCAATGGGGACAGGTGAATTCACCCCTCCACTTT.

Comment on this clone: Other DNA sequences within the sample encode an identical CDR3. The chain has TRBV28 and TRBJ1-2, with 9 bases matching TRBD1. The CDR3 is 14 residues long. Trimming took 3 bases from V and 2 from J; bases not matched to a gene: 1. Germline V gene lookup returns CDR1 MDHEN and CDR2 SYDVKM. The CDR3 loop reads CASSLGQGNYGYTF. In DNA, the CDR3 is TGTGCCAGCAGTTTGGGACAGGGCAACTATGGCTACACCTTC.

The V gene is TRBV5-1, the J gene TRBJ2-1; the D gene is possibly TRBD1 (5 bases). Trimming took 2 bases from V and 4 from J, leaving 7 bases between them. This CDR3 has 13 amino acids. Germline loops: CDR1 SGHRS, CDR2 YFSETQ. This CDR3 is CASSFTGYNEQFF. DNA of the CDR3: TGCGCCAGCAGCTTTACAGGTTACAATGAGCAGTTCTTC.

J is TRBJ2-5 and V is TRBV1; no DNA check was done on the table's D call, TRBD2. TRBV1 is classified as a pseudogene. The CDR3 loop spans 17 amino acids. In DNA form, the CDR3 reads TGCACCAGCAGCCCGGGACTAGCGGGTCCCCTGGGGGAGACCCAGTACTTC. It translates to CTSSPGLAGPLGETQYF.

V and J are TRBV6-6 and TRBJ1-4; 7 positions match TRBD1. This CDR3 is built from 16 residues. With V trimmed by 5 bases and J by 7 bases, 13 bases remained unmatched. The V gene's germline CDR1 is MNHNY and CDR2 SVGAGI (reference sequence). The CDR3 DNA sequence: TGTGCCAGCAGTCGCCTCCAGGGGGACGGCCCTGAAAAACTGTTTTTT. Residues: CASSRLQGDGPEKLFF.

The chain is built from TRBV9 and TRBJ1-3, with 7 bases identical to TRBD1. Germline V lookup: CDR1 SGDLS, CDR2 YYNGEE. V was clipped by 4 bases and J by 0 bases; unmatched bases: 10. CDR3 length equals 17 residues. The CDR3 DNA follows: TGTGCCAGCAGCCCCCACGCCCGGGACAGCTCTGGAAACACCATATATTTT. Protein product: CASSPHARDSSGNTIYF.

The chain links TRBV28 to TRBJ1-5, with D perhaps matching TRBD1 (5 bases). Germline CDR1 and CDR2: MDHEN and SYDVKM. This CDR3 has 18 amino acids. Trimming removed 2 bases from V and 0 bases from J, with 17 bases in between. Here the CDR3 DNA reads TGTGCCAGCAGTTTAGCAGGGCCGGCCATCTATAGCAATCAGCCCCAGCATTTT. As protein: CASSLAGPAIYSNQPQHF.